These 10 T cell receptor beta chains were sequenced from one sample in a study of shared clonotypes between healthy human individuals (TCRdb year 2020). Library preparation used the immunoSEQ multiplex PCR assay. Imported from immuneACCESS, the table was reduced by TCRdb to in-frame sequences with V and J called. These copies leave out some clones; in studies compared against another copy, an unresolved V gene accounts for under half, and the cause of the remainder is not known. The sample records approximately 1,000,000 clones, about 80% of which are singletons. About 0.52% of the sample belongs to the ten largest clones. The sample comprised memory CD4+ T cells from PBMCs. The meaning of the sample's cell subset or site label: CD45RA-negative fraction. The source of these receptors is a man younger than 30 in good health. Some clones in this sample may be carry-over from other donors' samples.

This clone turned up a few times. This chain uses TRBV6-1 with TRBJ2-7, with TRBD2 matching 8 bases. Trimming took 1 base from V and 4 from J; bases not matched to a gene: 6. The CDR3 loop spans 15 amino acids. Germline V gene data show CDR1 as MNHNS and CDR2 as SASEGT. CDR3 loop: CASSEGHGTRYEQYF. The DNA of the CDR3 is TGTGCCAGCAGTGAAGGGCACGGGACTAGGTACGAGCAGTACTTC.

The J gene is TRBJ2-2, the V gene TRBV7-9, with TRBD1 matching over 9 bases. CDR1 and CDR2 from the germline V gene are SEHNR and FQNEAQ (reference sequence). CDR3 length equals 17 residues. The V and J ends lost 6 bases and 3 bases, in that order; junction bases with no gene match: 11. CDR3 loop: CASRYSPGQGDTGELFF. In DNA, the CDR3 is TGTGCCAGCAGGTACTCACCGGGACAGGGCGACACCGGGGAGCTGTTTTTT.

The V and J genes are TRBV5-3 and TRBJ2-3; D call uncertain. TRBV5-3 is an ORF, with its function uncertain. Trimming cost V 4 bases and J 14 bases, with 5 bases left between them. The CDR3 is made up of 8 amino acids. The CDR3 region is CARSPGYF. CDR3 sequence (DNA): TGTGCCAGAAGCCCGGGGTATTTT.

V usage is TRBV25-1 and J usage is TRBJ2-1; a weak D match, TRBD1 (6 bases). V was cut by 4 bases and J by 6 bases, with 19 bases left in between. The CDR3 length is 16 residues. Germline-derived CDR1 and CDR2 are MGHDK and SYGVNS. The CDR3 nucleotides read TGTGCCAGCAGTGCCTCCACAGGGTTCCGGATCAATGAGCAGTTCTTC. Protein: CASSASTGFRINEQFF.

This clone was recorded once. The rearrangement uses TRBV7-9 and TRBJ2-3; TRBD2 aligns across 8 bases. Trimming cost V 5 bases and J 1 base; bases outside gene matches: 5. This CDR3 region has 15 residues. CDR1 is SEHNR, CDR2 FQNEAQ, per germline (reference sequence). CDR3 in DNA: TGTGCCAGCAGCCCCCGGGAGGGGGGCACAGATACGCAGTATTTT. It encodes CASSPREGGTDTQYF.

This clone was counted once. The chain is built from TRBV2 and TRBJ1-1; D not certain. With 1 base removed from V and 5 bases from J, the gap between germline ends came to 8 bases. Germline CDR1 reads SNHLY; CDR2 reads FYNNEI. The CDR3 has 13 residues. Written as DNA, the CDR3 is TGTGCCAGCAGTGAAGGACCGGTGACTGAAGCTTTCTTT. It codes for CASSEGPVTEAFF.

The CDR3 DNA follows: TGTGCCAGCAGCTTACTAGCGGGAGCTTTTACCCGGAACATTCAGTACTTC. Amino acids: CASSLLAGAFTRNIQYF. The V call is TRBV7-2, the J call TRBJ2-4, with 10 bases lining up with TRBD2. Looked up from germline, CDR1 is SGHTA and CDR2 is FQGNSA. Trimming removed 2 bases from V and 7 bases from J; junction bases left unmatched: 11. This CDR3 is 17 amino acids long.

The V gene is TRBV6-6, the J gene TRBJ1-5, with D tentatively TRBD1 (5 bases). CDR1 and CDR2 (germline): MNHNY, SVGAGI (reference sequence). Trimming left V 5 bases short and J 6 bases short, with 11 bases between. The CDR3 extends over 13 amino acids. CDR3 protein: CASSNIGTQPQHF. The CDR3 nucleotides read TGTGCCAGCAGTAATATCGGGACTCAGCCCCAGCATTTT.

CDR3 loop: CATSREMGEQYF. As DNA, the CDR3 is TGTGCCACCAGCAGAGAAATGGGCGAGCAGTACTTC. The J gene is TRBJ2-7, the V gene TRBV15; D is undetermined. Germline V gene lookup returns CDR1 LNHNV and CDR2 YYDKDF (reference sequence). CDR3 length equals 12 residues. Trimming took 0 bases from V and 6 from J, leaving 6 bases between them.

The chain uses TRBV9 and TRBJ2-1; either TRBD1 or TRBD2 may fit D (5 bases each). Germline CDR1 SGDLS, CDR2 YYNGEE. The CDR3 covers 15 residues. V lost 0 bases, J lost 7 bases, and 14 bases lay in between. The CDR3 is CASSVAGAGLNEQFF. As DNA, the CDR3 is TGTGCCAGCAGCGTAGCTGGGGCGGGTTTGAATGAGCAGTTCTTC.